This entry describes one T cell receptor beta chain. The sample belongs to a study of blood T cell repertoires in COVID-19. As for the study in general: Acute and convalescent COVID-19 specimens originated in the United States, Italy and Spain. Nucleic acid was either cDNA or gDNA, and it came from T cells, B-cell-depleted T cells, or PBMCs.

Germline V gene lookup returns CDR1 MNHEY and CDR2 SMNVEV (reference sequence). J gave up 0 bases and V 7 bases, and 5 bases lay outside the gene matches. CDR3 length equals 15 residues. The repertoire was sequenced with immunoSEQ multiplex PCR; TCRdb's copy has only in-frame clones and lacks some. The sample records about 48,000 clones, 65% to 90% being singletons. During active infection, Seattle patients enrolled and were then monitored through disease. The chain carries TRBV27 and TRBJ2-1; 8 positions agree with TRBD2. This clonotype was sampled from a woman at least 80 years old with COVID-19, enrolled during active disease. The sample comprised peripheral blood. The CDR3 region is CASTGGGSSYNEQFF. The CDR3 nucleotides read TGTGCCAGCACCGGGGGGGGGAGCTCCTACAATGAGCAGTTCTTC.